The TCR beta chain described here comes from a study of cytomegalovirus exposure and HLA in healthy donors. The PCR contained 60 Vbeta and 13 Jbeta primers. Libraries were prepared by immunoSEQ multiplex PCR; TCRdb keeps only in-frame clonotypes and omits some of them. The sample lists more than 85,000 clones, 13% to 15% occurring once. The sample holds a few counts of this clone. What it recognizes is unknown. Germline values: CDR1 MNHEY, CDR2 SMNVEV (reference sequence). Trimming cost V 2 bases and J 1 base, with 10 bases left between them. CDR3 length equals 15 residues. Study outcomes and limitations: In presence/absence analyses, roughly uniform sequencing depth across donors was assumed. Later work found that TCR association rates differed between HLA loci; DRB1 had the most and HLA-C the fewest. Among immune exposure information, only CMV serostatus was available. TCR beta sequences reportedly predicted the HLA-A and HLA-B alleles of most subjects accurately.

Sequenced input: PBMCs. This receptor was identified in a female donor in good health and CMV-seronegative. The chain couples TRBV27 to TRBJ2-3, with D possibly TRBD1 on 6 matching bases. CDR3 DNA sequence: TGTGCCAGCAGTTTACCAGGGGCCGGCACAGATACGCAGTATTTT. Translating gives CASSLPGAGTDTQYF.